The 18 T cell receptor beta chains reported below all come from one sample, sequenced in a study of T-cell memory formation after mild COVID-19. TCRdb ran MiXCR on the 5' RACE reads and lists one entry per CDR3 protein. This table holds fewer than 550,000 distinct CDR3 sequences, about 19% found once. The specimen was PBMCs or a T cell subset sorted from them (not recorded which). The receptors were sampled from an adult woman who had mild COVID-19 (a few samples of this study predate the infection). Cell type and time point are not known.

This rearrangement joins TRBV6-5 to TRBJ2-6; D gene uncertain. Germline lookup yields CDR1 MNHEY and CDR2 SVGAGI. The CDR3 loop spans 18 amino acids. V was clipped by 3 bases and J by 2 bases, with 17 bases between them. The CDR3 loop is CASSYLSRSSPGANVLTF. The DNA for the CDR3 is TGTGCCAGCAGTTATCTATCGCGGAGTTCGCCTGGGGCCAACGTCCTGACTTTC.

This clonotype came up a few times. The V gene is TRBV7-6, the J gene TRBJ2-2, with D uncertain. V was trimmed by 1 base and J by 0 bases, leaving 6 bases between them. Germline CDR1 and CDR2: SGHVS and FNYEAQ. The length of the CDR3 is 15 residues. CDR3 nucleotides: TGTGCCAGCAGCTTAGAGGGCCCGAACACCGGGGAGCTGTTTTTT. It is translated as CASSLEGPNTGELFF.

The V gene is TRBV5-4, the J gene TRBJ2-7; TRBD1 aligns across 10 bases. The germline gives CDR1 SGHNT, CDR2 YYREEE (reference sequence). Losses at the gene ends were 4 bases for V and 2 bases for J; bases not matched to a gene: 15. This CDR3 is 18 amino acids long. In DNA form, the CDR3 reads TGTGCCAGCAGCACCCCCTCCACCAGGACAGGGGGACCCTACGAGCAGTACTTC. This translates into CASSTPSTRTGGPYEQYF.

This chain connects TRBV5-1 to TRBJ2-1; 7 bases line up with TRBD2. The V gene end was trimmed by 6 bases and the J gene end by 2 bases; junction bases not matched to a gene: 11. Germline V gene sequence: CDR1 SGHRS, CDR2 YFSETQ. The CDR3 loop spans 16 amino acids. CDR3 bases: TGCGCCAGCAACGGATGGGCGGGGGTAACCTACAATGAGCAGTTCTTC. This sequence encodes CASNGWAGVTYNEQFF.

This clonotype was seen a handful of times. The V and J genes are TRBV5-1 and TRBJ1-3, with 8 nucleotides matching TRBD1. The CDR3 is made up of 14 amino acids. The trim removed 5 bases at V and 0 bases at J, leaving 1 base unmatched. The germline V gene has CDR1 SGHRS and CDR2 YFSETQ. CDR3 amino acids: CASRTGGSGNTIYF. The DNA of the CDR3 is TGCGCCAGCAGAACAGGGGGCTCTGGAAACACCATATATTTT.

This clonotype came up a few times. The CDR3 region is CASSPRWDLFLELFF. CDR3 coding DNA: TGTGCCAGCAGCCCGCGTTGGGATCTCTTCCTGGAGCTGTTTTTT. The chain uses TRBV3-1 and TRBJ2-2; D unresolved. The CDR3 runs to 15 residues. The V gene's germline CDR1 is LGHDT and CDR2 YNNKEL (reference sequence). Trimming shortened V by 4 bases and J by 10 bases, and 19 bases separated the two germline ends.

The chain is built from TRBV7-9 and TRBJ2-1; 12 bases line up with TRBD1. Germline assignment: CDR1 SEHNR and CDR2 FQNEAQ (reference sequence). V lost 3 bases and J lost 5; bases outside the gene matches: 17. The CDR3 is made up of 20 amino acids. The CDR3, as DNA: TGTGCCAGCAGCTTCCGGGACAGGGGGCTCGTGGGACTAGCAGACAATGAGCAGTTCTTC. Its translation: CASSFRDRGLVGLADNEQFF.

Only a few counts were recorded for this clonotype. The CDR3 DNA sequence: TGTGCCAGCAGCGTTAGCGGGGGGGCCTACACCGGGGAGCTGTTTTTT. As protein: CASSVSGGAYTGELFF. V is TRBV11-2 and J is TRBJ2-2; 11 bases agree with TRBD2. The V gene end was trimmed by 5 bases and the J gene end by 3 bases; junction bases not matched to a gene: 5. The V gene's germline CDR1 is SGHAT and CDR2 FQNNGV. This CDR3 comprises 16 residues.

This chain joins TRBV20-1 and TRBJ2-7, with TRBD1 matching 7 bases. With 0 bases clipped from V and 2 bases from J, the junction kept 10 bases outside the gene matches. Germline V gene data show CDR1 as DFQATT and CDR2 as SNEGSKA (reference sequence). This CDR3 spans 16 amino acids. The CDR3 bases are TGCAGTGCTAGAGACCCCCGGGACAGCCTGGCCTACGAGCAGTACTTC. Translating it yields CSARDPRDSLAYEQYF.

This sequence joins TRBV4-3 and TRBJ2-5; D unclear. Between the trimmed V and J ends, which lost 0 bases and 5 bases, there was a span of 16 bases. The CDR3 runs to 16 residues. Germline CDR1 and CDR2: LGHNA and YSLEER. CDR3 coding DNA: TGCGCCAGCAGCCAAGATCCCGTCTCGGGCGGCGAGACCCAGTACTTC. It specifies CASSQDPVSGGETQYF.

V usage is TRBV5-4 and J usage is TRBJ1-6; possible D gene TRBD1, 6 bases. Germline V lookup: CDR1 SGHNT, CDR2 YYREEE (reference sequence). The V end lost 0 bases, the J end lost 7 bases, and 14 bases lay between the germline ends. The CDR3 has 16 residues. The CDR3 is CASSLDRATWNSPLHF. The DNA of the CDR3 is TGTGCCAGCAGCTTGGACAGGGCGACGTGGAATTCACCCCTCCACTTT.

The chain uses TRBV20-1 and TRBJ1-2, with 7 bases fitting TRBD1. The V gene end was trimmed by 6 bases and the J gene end by 2 bases; junction bases not matched to a gene: 9. The CDR3 runs 14 residues. CDR1 is DFQATT, CDR2 SNEGSKA, per germline (reference sequence). The chain's CDR3 is CSAPEGADNYGYTF. The CDR3 bases are TGCAGTGCCCCGGAGGGGGCGGACAACTATGGCTACACCTTC.

This chain joins TRBV4-1 and TRBJ2-7, with D tentatively TRBD1 or TRBD2 (5 bases each). This CDR3 spans 15 amino acids. Germline V lookup: CDR1 MGHRA, CDR2 YSYEKL. V was pared by 0 bases and J by 6 bases, with 15 bases between. The CDR3 sequence is CASSQEGTGLPEQYF. The CDR3 nucleotides read TGCGCCAGCAGCCAAGAAGGGACCGGCCTACCCGAGCAGTACTTC.

This clonotype occurred a few times. The V call is TRBV9, the J call TRBJ2-2; TRBD2 might be the D (6 bases). With 4 bases removed from V and 9 bases from J, the gap between germline ends came to 16 bases. The CDR3 spans 14 residues. Per germline, CDR1 SGDLS and CDR2 YYNGEE. CDR3 protein: CASSPRDFSRELFF. CDR3 coding DNA: TGTGCCAGCAGCCCGAGGGACTTTTCGAGGGAGCTGTTTTTT. The complete variable domain, with remaining parts taken from reference TRBV9 and TRBJ2-2, reads DSGVTQTPKHLITATGQRVTLRCSPRSGDLSVYWYQQSLDQGLQFLIQYYNGEERAKGNILERFSAQQFPDLHSELNLSSLELGDSALYFCASSPRDFSRELFFGEGSRLTVL.

This clonotype has just a few counts. V is TRBV12-3 or TRBV12-4 and J is TRBJ2-7; maybe TRBD2 (6 bases). Trimming pared 3 bases from V and 6 bases from J, leaving 12 bases between. The length of the CDR3 is 13 residues. The DNA for the CDR3 is TGTGCCAGCAGTTTGAGGAGGGGTACCGAGCAGTACTTC. Protein sequence: CASSLRRGTEQYF.

V and J are TRBV6-7 and TRBJ2-1; 9 nucleotides align to TRBD2. TRBV6-7 is filed as an ORF, its function uncertain. CDR3 length: 21 residues. Unmatched junction bases numbered 21, after V lost 6 bases and J lost 0 bases. Written as DNA, the CDR3 is TGTGCCAGCAGACCCTCACGGGCGGCGGGGGGGCAGTGGGGCTCCTACAATGAGCAGTTCTTC. Encoded protein: CASRPSRAAGGQWGSYNEQFF.

The rearrangement joins TRBV19 to TRBJ1-1; D is undetermined. V was clipped by 3 bases and J by 5 bases, with 10 bases between them. The CDR3 consists of 13 residues. Germline V gene data show CDR1 as LNHDA and CDR2 as SQIVND (reference sequence). CDR3 coding DNA: TGTGCCAGTAGTATCCACGTAAGAACTGAAGCTTTCTTT. Residues: CASSIHVRTEAFF.

With regard to this clonotype: This CDR3 is missing its conserved last phenylalanine or tryptophan, likely due to a read error. This rearrangement joins TRBV5-1 to TRBJ2-1; 12 bases fit TRBD2. The junction had 6 bases not matched to a gene; V was cut back by 4 bases and J by 4 bases. CDR3 length equals 16 residues. Germline CDR1 SGHRS, CDR2 YFSETQ. The CDR3 DNA reads TGCGCCAGCAGCAGAGGGACTAGCGGGTTATACAATGAGCAGTTCTTA. This gives the protein CASSRGTSGLYNEQFL.